A selection of T cell receptor beta chains follows, all from one sample in a study of CD8 T cells in ankylosing spondylitis. MiXCR, applied by TCRdb to the 5' RACE reads, yields one record per CDR3 protein. This table holds about 200,000 distinct CDR3 sequences, 13% found once. Material: blood, either unsorted or a sorted T cell fraction (not recorded which). The receptors were gathered from a male donor with ankylosing spondylitis or in good health (not recorded which). Both conserved end residues are part of each CDR3. The D gene is left open where the match is weak. Part of the rows lack a size; the others show once, few, many or a class for expanded clones.

>TRBJ2-7|TRBD1|many|TRBV29-1
TGCAGCGTCCTAGGACAGGCAGGGACCTACGAGCAGTACTTC
CSVLGQAGTYEQYF
>TRBJ2-1|TRBD2|.|TRBV7-2
TGTGCCAGCAGTTCAGCGGGGGCCTCCTACAATGAGCAGTTCTTC
CASSSAGASYNEQFF
>TRBJ2-3|.|.|TRBV7-8
TGTGCCAGCAGCTTAGGGAGCTACCAAGCAGATACGCAGTATTTT
CASSLGSYQADTQYF
>TRBJ2-3|.|.|TRBV5-1
TGCGCCAGCAGCTCCATCTGGGGTCCGGGAGGCACAGATACGCAGTATTTT
CASSSIWGPGGTDTQYF
>TRBJ2-7|TRBD1|.|TRBV7-9
TGTGCCAGCAGCATGACAGGGGCCTCCTACGAGCAGTACTTC
CASSMTGASYEQYF
>TRBJ2-3|TRBD2|few|TRBV4-1
TGCGCCAGCAGCCAAGAGGAACTAGCGGGGGGTACGGCAGATACGCAGTATTTT
CASSQEELAGGTADTQYF
>TRBJ2-5|.|many|TRBV20-1
TGCAGTGCTAGTGCGGAGACCCAGTACTTC
CSASAETQYF
>TRBJ2-6|TRBD1|.|TRBV6-7
TGTGCCAGCAGTTACTCGGACAGGACTGGGGCCAACGTCCTGACTTTC
CASSYSDRTGANVLTF
>TRBJ2-7|.|.|TRBV3-1
TGTACCAGCAGCCTCTCCCACGTGGCCTACGAGCAGTACTTC
CTSSLSHVAYEQYF
>TRBJ2-1|.|few|TRBV6-5
TGTGCCAGCAGTTACTCGATAGGGCAGCCAACCGAGCAGTTCTTC
CASSYSIGQPTEQFF
>TRBJ2-7|.|.|TRBV11-2
TGTGCCAGCAGCCCACAGGTCAGCCAGTTTCTCTACGAGCAGTACTTC
CASSPQVSQFLYEQYF
>TRBJ2-7|TRBD1|many|TRBV5-6
TGTGCCAGCAGCTTGGGACAGGGCACCCTCTCCTACGAGCAGTACTTC
CASSLGQGTLSYEQYF
>TRBJ1-1|.|.|TRBV12-3/TRBV12-4
TGTGCCAGCAGACTTTGGACGGATATGAACACTGAAGCTTTCTTT
CASRLWTDMNTEAFF
>TRBJ1-1|.|few|TRBV15
TGTGCCACCAGCGGAGCGCCCGGGAGTAGCACTGAAGCTTTCTTT
CATSGAPGSSTEAFF
>TRBJ1-2|.|.|TRBV7-9
TGTGCCAGCAGCTTAGTTATTGCAGGGCCTCGATATGGCTACACCTTC
CASSLVIAGPRYGYTF
>TRBJ2-3|.|.|TRBV30
TGTGCCTGGAGGAGGGAACAGGGCACAGATACGCAGTATTTT
CAWRREQGTDTQYF
>TRBJ2-7|TRBD2|.|TRBV4-1
TGCGCCAGCAGCCCGGGACTAGCGGGAGGCCTGAATCAGTACTTC
CASSPGLAGGLNQYF
>TRBJ1-2|TRBD1|many|TRBV12-3/TRBV12-4
TGTGCCAGCAGCCCAACAGGGGGTGGCTACACCTTC
CASSPTGGGYTF
>TRBJ1-1|.|few|TRBV12-3/TRBV12-4
TGTGCCAGCAGTCTACGACAGCTTGAAGCTTTCTTT
CASSLRQLEAFF
>TRBJ2-1|TRBD2|few|TRBV10-3
TGTGCCATCAGCCTAGCGGGAGCGGGTGGGGATGAGCAGTTCTTC
CAISLAGAGGDEQFF
>TRBJ2-3|TRBD1|.|TRBV7-9
TGTGCCACCCAGACAGGGACCAGCACAGATACGCAGTATTTT
CATQTGTSTDTQYF
>TRBJ2-5|TRBD2|.|TRBV27
TGTGCCAGCAGTTTGGGGACTAGCGGGAGACGAGAGACCCAGTACTTC
CASSLGTSGRRETQYF
>TRBJ2-7|.|few|TRBV19
TGTGCCAGTAGTATTGAACAGTCCTACGAGCAGTACTTC
CASSIEQSYEQYF
>TRBJ1-1|TRBD1|few|TRBV27
TGTGCCAGCAGTCTCCAAGGGGGCATCACTGAAGCTTTCTTT
CASSLQGGITEAFF
>TRBJ2-1|.|many|TRBV12-3/TRBV12-4
TGTGCCAGCAGTCTCAGGGGGTCGGGGAGCGGGAGAGAAAATGAGCAGTTCTTC
CASSLRGSGSGRENEQFF
>TRBJ1-4|TRBD1|few|TRBV7-6
TGTGCCAGCAGCGGGACAGGGACTAATGAAAAACTGTTTTTT
CASSGTGTNEKLFF
>TRBJ2-3|TRBD2|many|TRBV6-4
TGTGCCAGCAGTGACTCGGGCGGGGGGGGCAAAGATACGCAGTATTTT
CASSDSGGGGKDTQYF
>TRBJ2-7|TRBD1|few|TRBV12-3/TRBV12-4
TGTGCCAGCAGCTGGGACAGGGACGGCAACTACTACGAGCAGTACTTC
CASSWDRDGNYYEQYF
>TRBJ2-2|TRBD2|few|TRBV27
TGTGCCAGCAGGGTAGCGGGGTCTATCACCGGGGAGCTGTTTTTT
CASRVAGSITGELFF
>TRBJ2-1|TRBD2|few|TRBV3-1
TGTGCCAGCAGCCAACTCATAGGACTAGCGGGAAGGAGTTACAATGAGCAGTTCTTC
CASSQLIGLAGRSYNEQFF
>TRBJ2-1|TRBD2|.|TRBV29-1
TGCAGCGTTTCAGGACTAGCGGGGCTGTCCACCTACAATGAGCAGTTCTTC
CSVSGLAGLSTYNEQFF
>TRBJ2-3|.|.|TRBV6-4
TGTGCCAGCAGTGACTCTACTAGCACAGATACGCAGTATTTT
CASSDSTSTDTQYF
>TRBJ2-3|.|.|TRBV10-1
TGCGCCAGCAGTGCTATTTCGACGGGACCCACAGATACGCAGTATTTT
CASSAISTGPTDTQYF
>TRBJ2-3|.|.|TRBV4-2
TGTGCCAGCAGCCAAGAAGGGCGCAGTATACCCACAGATACGCAGTATTTT
CASSQEGRSIPTDTQYF
>TRBJ2-1|.|.|TRBV30
TGTGCCTGGAGTGTACGGGGAGTTGGCCTCAATGAGCAGTTCTTC
CAWSVRGVGLNEQFF
>TRBJ1-1|.|many|TRBV5-1
TGCGCCAGCAGAACTTACGCTAACCCGAACACTGAAGCTTTCTTT
CASRTYANPNTEAFF
>TRBJ1-2|.|many|TRBV10-1
TGCGCCAGCAGTTTTGAAGCTAACTATGGCTACACCTTC
CASSFEANYGYTF
>TRBJ2-7|.|few|TRBV20-1
TGCAGTGCTTATCTCCGGGACCCTGTCTCCTACGAGCAGTACTTC
CSAYLRDPVSYEQYF